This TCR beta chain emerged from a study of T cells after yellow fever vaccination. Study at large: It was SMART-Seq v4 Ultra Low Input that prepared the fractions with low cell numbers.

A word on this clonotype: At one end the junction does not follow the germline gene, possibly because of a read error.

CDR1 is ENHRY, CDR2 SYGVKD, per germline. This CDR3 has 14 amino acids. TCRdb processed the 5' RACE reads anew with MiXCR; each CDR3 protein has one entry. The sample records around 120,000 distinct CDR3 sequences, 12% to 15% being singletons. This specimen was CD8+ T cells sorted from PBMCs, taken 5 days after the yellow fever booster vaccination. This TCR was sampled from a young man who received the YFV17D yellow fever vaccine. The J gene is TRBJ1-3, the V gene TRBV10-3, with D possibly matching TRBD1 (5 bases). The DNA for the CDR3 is TGTGCCATCAGACCCGGGGCCTCTGGCAACACCATATATTTT. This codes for CAIRPGASGNTIYF.